This TCR beta chain was recovered during a study of cytotoxic CD8 clonotypes in ibrutinib-treated CLL. Data came from immunoSEQ multiplex PCR; TCRdb stores just in-frame clones and leaves some out. The sample shows more than 85,000 clones, roughly 80% of them seen only once. This CDR3 has 15 amino acids. Per germline, CDR1 MDHEN and CDR2 SYDVKM. Trimming removed 5 bases from V and 0 bases from J, with 14 bases in between. On this clone itself: What it binds is unknown.

The study, taken as a whole, reports: Pretreatment clonality was elevated relative to age-matched healthy donors and paralleled circulating CD8+ T-cell counts.

V gene TRBV28 combines with J gene TRBJ2-7, with a weak D call TRBD2 (5 bases). The source of this sequence is a human donor with chronic lymphocytic leukemia. This specimen was PBMCs, taken after 24 months of ibrutinib treatment. The CDR3 spells CASSPLAGSSYEQYF. CDR3 coding DNA: TGTGCCAGCAGTCCGTTGGCGGGTAGCTCCTACGAGCAGTACTTC.